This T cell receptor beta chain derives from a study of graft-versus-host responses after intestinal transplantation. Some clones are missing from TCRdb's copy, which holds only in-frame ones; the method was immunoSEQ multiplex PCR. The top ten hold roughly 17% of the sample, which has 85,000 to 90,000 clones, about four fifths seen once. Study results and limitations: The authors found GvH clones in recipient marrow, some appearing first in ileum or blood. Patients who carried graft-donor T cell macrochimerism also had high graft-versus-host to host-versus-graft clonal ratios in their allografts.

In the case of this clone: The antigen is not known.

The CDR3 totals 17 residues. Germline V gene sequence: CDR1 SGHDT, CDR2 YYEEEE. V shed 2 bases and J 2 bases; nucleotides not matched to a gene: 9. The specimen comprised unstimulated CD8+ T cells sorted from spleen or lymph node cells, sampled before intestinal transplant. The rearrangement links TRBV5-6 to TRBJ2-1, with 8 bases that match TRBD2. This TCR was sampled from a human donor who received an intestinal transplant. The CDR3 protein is CASSLVAGSVPYNEQFF. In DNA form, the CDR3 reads TGTGCCAGCAGCTTAGTAGCGGGAAGTGTACCCTACAATGAGCAGTTCTTC. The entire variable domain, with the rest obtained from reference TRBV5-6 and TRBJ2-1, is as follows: DAGVTQSPTHLIKTRGQQVTLRCSPKSGHDTVSWYQQALGQGPQFIFQYYEEEERQRGNFPDRFSGHQFPNYSSELNVNALLLGDSALYLCASSLVAGSVPYNEQFFGPGTRLTVL.